This T cell receptor (beta chain) was identified during a study of blood T cell repertoires in COVID-19. On the study more broadly: From T cells, B-cell-depleted T cells, or PBMCs came the material, which was cDNA or gDNA.

This table comes from immunoSEQ multiplex PCR, and its TCRdb copy is limited to in-frame clones, with some not included. The repertoire has more than 300,000 clones, about 92% of them found once; the top ten carry approximately 17%. This CDR3 region has 13 residues. The germline CDR1 and CDR2 sequences are SEHNR and FQNEAQ (reference sequence). V lost 1 base, J lost 0 bases, and 3 bases lay in between. The receptor's source is a woman under 40 who had recovered from COVID-19. This rearrangement joins TRBV7-9 to TRBJ1-1; D not resolved. Sequencing was done on a sample of PBMCs or T cells enriched from blood (not recorded which). CDR3 sequence reads: CASSLELNTEAFF. The CDR3 DNA follows: TGTGCCAGCAGCTTAGAGCTGAACACTGAAGCTTTCTTT.